This is a list of T cell receptor beta chains from one sample in a study of regulatory T cells in long-lasting Graves disease. In TCRdb, the multiplex PCR reads were re-called with MiXCR into one record per CDR3 protein. The table lists roughly 450,000 distinct CDR3 sequences, around 21% of them singletons. Here the sequenced sample was peripheral blood mononuclear cells (PBMCs), taken when the disease was refractory, from a patient treated with antithyroid drugs. These receptors originate from a female donor with Graves disease. Both conserved end residues are part of each CDR3. The D gene is left open where the match is weak. Expanded clones are given a class, and other clones once, few, many or no size at all.

CDR3aa,CDR3nt,v_gene,abundance,j_gene,d_gene
CSVEGHLEGNEQFF,TGCAGCGTGGAAGGACACCTGGAGGGCAATGAGCAGTTCTTC,TRBV29-1,few,TRBJ2-1,NA
CASSTTGLSSYEQYF,TGTGCCAGCAGCACGACAGGGTTAAGCTCCTACGAGCAGTACTTC,TRBV28,NA,TRBJ2-7,TRBD1
CARLYEQYF,TGTGCCAGACTCTACGAGCAGTACTTC,TRBV7-6,many,TRBJ2-7,NA
CASSLSTGPTYEQYF,TGTGCCAGCAGCTTGTCGACAGGGCCCACCTACGAGCAGTACTTC,TRBV7-3,NA,TRBJ2-7,TRBD1
CASSFLEVLGEQYF,TGTGCCAGCAGTTTTTTGGAGGTTCTGGGGGAGCAGTACTTC,TRBV28,NA,TRBJ2-7,NA
CASSLILLSSYEQYF,TGTGCCAGCAGCTTAATCTTGCTTAGTTCTTACGAGCAGTACTTC,TRBV7-2,NA,TRBJ2-7,NA
CASRIGPRDSGSIPYEQYF,TGCGCCAGCAGGATAGGGCCTCGGGATAGCGGGAGTATCCCCTACGAGCAGTACTTC,TRBV10-2,once,TRBJ2-7,TRBD2
CASSSGQGGGYEQYF,TGTGCCAGCAGCAGCGGACAGGGGGGAGGATACGAGCAGTACTTC,TRBV5-5,few,TRBJ2-7,TRBD1
CASSALSGALVDEQFF,TGCGCCAGCAGTGCTCTTAGCGGAGCCCTAGTCGATGAGCAGTTCTTC,TRBV10-2,NA,TRBJ2-1,NA
CASSLGTLSGANVLTF,TGTGCCAGCAGTTTAGGAACCCTATCTGGGGCCAACGTCCTGACTTTC,TRBV12-3/TRBV12-4,NA,TRBJ2-6,NA
CASSNSGQTYEQYF,TGTGCCAGCAGCAATTCCGGACAAACCTACGAGCAGTACTTC,TRBV27,few,TRBJ2-7,NA
CASSLDGTGELFF,TGTGCCAGCAGCTTAGACGGTACCGGGGAGCTGTTTTTT,TRBV7-8,many,TRBJ2-2,NA
CASSFGRDNTGELFF,TGCGCCAGCAGCTTCGGCAGGGATAACACCGGGGAGCTGTTTTTT,TRBV5-1,NA,TRBJ2-2,NA
CASSLGPDRSPGQYF,TGTGCCAGCAGCTTGGGGCCGGACAGGTCGCCCGGGCAGTACTTC,TRBV7-2,few,TRBJ2-7,TRBD1
CASSLTAGEAFF,TGTGCCAGCAGCTTAACCGCCGGGGAAGCTTTCTTT,TRBV11-1,many,TRBJ1-1,NA
CAIGNLMNTEAFF,TGTGCCATTGGGAATTTGATGAACACTGAAGCTTTCTTT,TRBV7-9,many,TRBJ1-1,NA